Below are 3 T cell receptor beta chains sequenced from a single sample in a study of cytomegalovirus exposure and HLA in healthy donors. Profiled with immunoSEQ multiplex PCR; TCRdb holds only in-frame clones, not every one. The profile shows over 200,000 clones, approximately 80% of them singletons. Sequencing was done on a sample of PBMCs. The source of these receptors is a young woman in good health and CMV-seropositive.

Only a few counts were recorded for this clone. The chain joins TRBV7-2 to TRBJ1-1; no clear D. Trimming took off 4 bases at V and 0 bases at J, with 15 bases between the two ends. CDR1 and CDR2 (germline): SGHTA, FQGNSA. This CDR3 region has 16 residues. The CDR3 nucleotides are TGTGCCAGCAGCTCTAGACGGCTGGGTATGAACACTGAAGCTTTCTTT. Translation: CASSSRRLGMNTEAFF.

For the CDR3, the DNA is TGTGCCAGCAAGCGGACTAGCGGCACCGGGGAGCTGTTTTTT. Translation: CASKRTSGTGELFF. The rearrangement joins TRBV7-2 to TRBJ2-2, with 10 bases fitting TRBD2. The CDR3 extends over 14 amino acids. Losses at the gene ends were 7 bases for V and 4 bases for J; bases not matched to a gene: 3. Germline V CDR1 and CDR2: SGHTA, FQGNSA.

This sequence joins TRBV25-1 and TRBJ2-1, with 12 positions matching TRBD2. This CDR3 comprises 15 residues. Germline CDR1 is MGHDK and CDR2 is SYGVNS. J gave up 7 bases and V 7 bases, and 8 bases lay outside the gene matches. The DNA for the CDR3 is TGTGCCAGCACCATGACTAGCGGGAGACTGAATGAGCAGTTCTTC. This sequence encodes CASTMTSGRLNEQFF.